These 11 T cell receptor beta chains came from one sample sequenced in a study of blood T cell repertoires in COVID-19. The table came from immunoSEQ multiplex PCR; TCRdb's copy has only in-frame clones and leaves some out. The sample lists approximately 180,000 clones, approximately 89% occurring once. The sequencing sample was made of peripheral blood. These receptors all stem from a middle-aged man with active or convalescent COVID-19.

This clone has just one count. The V and J genes are TRBV4-2 and TRBJ1-3, with D possibly matching TRBD1 (5 bases). Trimming took off 2 bases at V and 2 bases at J, with 13 bases between the two ends. There are 16 residues in the CDR3. Germline lookup yields CDR1 LGHNA and CDR2 YNFKEQ. CDR3 sequence (DNA): TGTGCCAGCAGCCAACCTACCGACAGACCTGGAAACACCATATATTTT. Amino acids: CASSQPTDRPGNTIYF.

J is TRBJ2-7 and V is TRBV3-1 (or the pseudogene TRBV3-2), with TRBD2 matching over 13 bases. CDR1 is LGHDT and CDR2 is YNNKEL in the germline V gene (reference sequence). V lost 3 bases, J lost 0 bases, and 8 bases stayed unmatched. The CDR3 spans 18 residues. The CDR3 reads CASSQIGLAGVSSYEQYF. The CDR3 DNA reads as TGTGCCAGCAGCCAGATAGGACTAGCGGGGGTCTCCTCCTACGAGCAGTACTTC.

V usage is TRBV30 and J usage is TRBJ2-7, with a possible D match to TRBD2 (6 bases). V lost 5 bases and J lost 1, with 15 bases in between. The CDR3 loop spans 14 amino acids. Germline V gene lookup returns CDR1 GTSNPN and CDR2 SVGIG (reference sequence). The CDR3 spells CAWSRGNPSYEQYF. Here the CDR3 DNA reads TGTGCCTGGTCCCGGGGGAACCCTTCCTACGAGCAGTACTTC. The complete variable domain, with remaining parts taken from reference TRBV30 and TRBJ2-7, reads SQTIHQWPATLVQPVGSPLSLECTVEGTSNPNLYWYRQAAGRGLQLLFYSVGIGQISSEVPQNLSASRPQDRQFILSSKKLLLSDSGFYLCAWSRGNPSYEQYFGPGTRLTVT.

The rearrangement uses TRBV19 and TRBJ1-5, with 10 bases aligning to TRBD1. CDR3 length: 15 amino acids. V was clipped by 6 bases and J by 7 bases; unmatched bases: 9. Per germline, CDR1 LNHDA and CDR2 SQIVND (reference sequence). This CDR3 is CASSPDRGNRQPQHF. DNA of the CDR3: TGTGCCAGTAGCCCGGACAGGGGGAATAGACAGCCCCAGCATTTT.

The V call is TRBV29-1, the J call TRBJ2-1; 7 bases agree with TRBD1. The CDR3 consists of 15 residues. V lost 3 bases to trimming and J lost 2 bases; unmatched junction nucleotides: 7. Germline CDR1 is SQVTM and CDR2 is ANQGSEA. CDR3 coding DNA: TGCAGCGTTGATGGTGCCGGGACAGCCTACAATGAGCAGTTCTTC. The encoded protein is CSVDGAGTAYNEQFF.

The CDR3 region is CASSSEQGWGNTIYF. CDR3 coding DNA: TGTGCCAGCAGCTCCGAACAGGGTTGGGGAAACACCATATATTTT. The chain joins TRBV7-2 to TRBJ1-3; a possible D gene is TRBD1 (6 bases). Germline CDR1 is SGHTA and CDR2 is FQGNSA. CDR3 size: 15 residues. V lost 4 bases and J 4 bases, leaving 14 bases between the germline ends.

The chain is built from TRBV7-6 and TRBJ2-5; 7 nucleotides agree with TRBD2. The V gene's germline CDR1 is SGHVS and CDR2 FNYEAQ. Trimming removed 5 bases from V and 2 bases from J; junction bases left unmatched: 11. The CDR3 spans 16 residues. The CDR3 sequence is CASSASSGGRQETQYF. The CDR3 coding sequence is TGTGCCAGCAGCGCCTCCTCGGGGGGAAGACAAGAGACCCAGTACTTC.

The chain is built from TRBV6-1 and TRBJ2-3; D ambiguous. V was shortened by 3 bases and J by 7 bases, with 14 bases between the two germline ends. Per the germline V gene, CDR1 is MNHNS and CDR2 is SASEGT. The CDR3 is made up of 14 amino acids. The CDR3 DNA is TGTGCCAGCAGTGATAGGCCGTCGACTTATACGCAGTATTTT. Translated: CASSDRPSTYTQYF.

The V gene is TRBV4-1, the J gene TRBJ1-1, with a possible D match to TRBD1 (5 bases). CDR1 MGHRA and CDR2 YSYEKL come from the germline V gene. This CDR3 contains 18 residues. V shed 0 bases and J shed 4 bases, with 21 bases lying between them. CDR3 nucleotides: TGCGCCAGCAGCCAAGATTGGACACGAAGGGCCCCTGGCACTGAAGCTTTCTTT. Protein product: CASSQDWTRRAPGTEAFF.

V is TRBV6-5 and J is TRBJ2-5, with D uncertain. Deletions cut 6 bases from V and 1 base from J, with 3 bases between. The germline V gene has CDR1 MNHEY and CDR2 SVGAGI. The CDR3 totals 11 residues. The CDR3 sequence is CASSLQETQYF. As DNA, the CDR3 is TGTGCCAGCAGCCTCCAAGAGACCCAGTACTTC.

The J gene is TRBJ1-6, the V gene TRBV6-2 or TRBV6-3, with 9 bases identical to TRBD1. CDR3 length: 19 amino acids. CDR1 and CDR2 from the germline V gene are MNHEY and SVGEGT. The V segment lost 4 bases and the J segment 9 bases; nucleotides outside the gene matches: 19. CDR3 DNA: TGTGCCAGCAGTTCCCCGGACAGGGGAATGATGGAAATGGGTTCACCCCTCCACTTT. Translated: CASSSPDRGMMEMGSPLHF.